These 8 T cell receptor beta chains originate from one sample sequenced in a study of T cells after yellow fever vaccination. TCRdb itself ran the 5' RACE reads through MiXCR, one entry per CDR3 protein. The table includes 610,000 or so distinct CDR3 sequences, approximately 13% detected once. This material consisted of PBMCs, taken on the day of the yellow fever booster vaccination. The source of these receptors is a man aged 25-45 years who received the YFV17D yellow fever vaccine.

The V and J genes are TRBV18 and TRBJ1-1; no reliable D call. The germline CDR1 and CDR2 sequences are KGHSH and LQKENI. Trimming stripped 2 bases from V and 5 bases from J, with 6 bases between. The CDR3 extends over 12 amino acids. The DNA of the CDR3 is TGTGCCAGCTCACCAATGGGGACTGAAGCTTTCTTT. Translated: CASSPMGTEAFF.

The rearrangement links TRBV5-1 to TRBJ1-6, with D possibly being TRBD1 (5 bases). Trimming shortened V by 1 base and J by 10 bases, and 12 bases separated the two germline ends. The CDR3 has 14 residues. Germline V gene data show CDR1 as SGHRS and CDR2 as YFSETQ. CDR3 sequence: CASSLQGSQSPLHF. The CDR3 coding sequence is TGCGCCAGCAGCTTGCAGGGTTCGCAATCACCCCTCCACTTT.

This clonotype was detected a few times. At one of its ends the junction is not consistent with the germline gene, which may arise from a read error. The gene calls are TRBV4-2 and TRBJ2-3; no clear D gene. The CDR3 loop spans 16 amino acids. Germline lookup yields CDR1 LGHNA and CDR2 YNFKEQ. The CDR3 coding sequence is TGCGCCAGCAGCCAAGATTGGCGGTCTAGCACAGATACGCAGTATTTT. Residues: CASSQDWRSSTDTQYF.

This clonotype came up a few times. This chain links TRBV11-2 with TRBJ2-1; 8 bases align to TRBD2. From germline, CDR1 is SGHAT and CDR2 FQNNGV. This CDR3 contains 18 residues. J gave up 3 bases and V 3 bases, and 13 bases lay outside the gene matches. CDR3 sequence reads: CASSFDHQRESYYNEQFF. CDR3 bases: TGTGCCAGCAGCTTCGATCATCAGCGGGAGTCCTACTACAATGAGCAGTTCTTC.

The chain employs TRBV4-1 and TRBJ2-5, with TRBD2 as a possible D gene (5 bases). Between the trimmed V and J ends, which lost 1 base and 7 bases, there was a span of 19 bases. Germline CDR1 MGHRA, CDR2 YSYEKL. The CDR3 is 16 amino acids. Here the CDR3 DNA reads TGCGCCAGCAGCCAAGGGGGTAGCGACCATTCGGGGACCCAGTACTTC. It is translated as CASSQGGSDHSGTQYF.

This clonotype turned up a few times. The V call is TRBV7-2, the J call TRBJ2-3; possible D gene TRBD1, 5 bases. CDR3 length: 16 residues. Germline V CDR1 and CDR2: SGHTA, FQGNSA. Trimming stripped 1 base from V and 4 bases from J, with 15 bases between. As DNA, the CDR3 is TGTGCCAGCAGCTTAGGGGGCGTGATCAGTCCAGATACGCAGTATTTT. This encodes CASSLGGVISPDTQYF.

The rearrangement uses TRBV3-1 and TRBJ2-3, with TRBD1 as a possible D gene (6 bases). V was cut by 4 bases and J by 4 bases, with 15 bases left in between. Germline V gives CDR1 LGHDT, CDR2 YNNKEL (reference sequence). The CDR3 contains 15 residues. The CDR3 here is CASSLPGHGPDTQYF. CDR3 nucleotides: TGTGCCAGCAGCCTCCCGGGACATGGGCCAGATACGCAGTATTTT.

This clonotype was detected only a few times. The genes are TRBV19 and TRBJ2-1; TRBD2 matches 7 bases. The CDR3 extends over 18 amino acids. CDR1 is LNHDA, CDR2 SQIVND, per germline (reference sequence). V shed 3 bases and J 0 bases; nucleotides not matched to a gene: 11. The DNA of the CDR3 is TGTGCCAGTAGTATGAGACTAGGGGAGGGAAGCTCCTACAATGAGCAGTTCTTC. Its protein product is CASSMRLGEGSSYNEQFF.